This TCR beta chain is drawn from a study of shared clonotypes between healthy human individuals. Study as a whole: A few men and a couple of women, aged 18 to 49, were donors.

As regards this clone: The antigen remains unidentified. The same CDR3 is also encoded by other DNA sequences in this sample.

Study outcomes and limitations: Among several donors, roughly 5% of naive CD4 clonotypes were found in common. Non-shared clonotypes showed lower generation probabilities than clonotypes common to all four donors.

Germline V lookup: CDR1 MNHEY, CDR2 SMNVEV (reference sequence). The CDR3 has 14 residues. Trimming removed 0 bases from V and 2 bases from J, with 7 bases in between. A deep-level run was used for the assay. This table comes from immunoSEQ multiplex PCR, and its TCRdb copy is limited to in-frame clones, with some not included. The table lists under 2,000,000 clones, approximately 94% of them singletons. Naive CD8 cells, CD45RO-negative and positively selected for CCR7, excluded terminally differentiated effector memory CD45RA+ cells. Sample: naive CD8+ T cells sorted from blood. V is TRBV27 and J is TRBJ1-2; D call uncertain. This TCR was sampled from a man younger than 35 in good health. Here the CDR3 reads CASSLSSGNYGYTF. The CDR3 DNA sequence: TGTGCCAGCAGTTTATCGTCAGGCAACTATGGCTACACCTTC.